This TCR beta chain appears in the sequencing data of a study of T cells in Graves' hyperthyroidism and ophthalmopathy. Amplified TCR beta CDR3 regions came from RNA transcripts. Carried out on the TCR CDR3, a first-round RT-PCR used the HTBI primer set. MiXCR, applied by TCRdb to the multiplex PCR reads, yields one record per CDR3 protein. The data hold around 450,000 distinct CDR3 sequences, with approximately 14% observed a single time. Uncontrolled infection, other autoimmune disease, pregnancy and lactation each barred patients from inclusion. The source of the PBMCs was over 8.5 ml of fresh peripheral blood. CDR3 length: 14 amino acids. With V trimmed by 5 bases and J by 5 bases, 8 bases remained unmatched. The V gene's germline CDR1 is MGHDK and CDR2 SYGVNS.

The chain uses TRBV25-1 and TRBJ1-1; 7 nucleotides align to TRBD1. This TCR came from a woman aged 18-35 years with Graves' hyperthyroidism. Sequencing was done on a sample of blood. Here the CDR3 reads CASSSDRIGTEAFF. CDR3 in DNA: TGTGCCAGCAGTTCGGACAGGATAGGGACTGAAGCTTTCTTT.